Sequencing of this T cell receptor (beta chain) was carried out in a study of human T cells and chemical hapten exposure. Overall study: 2% DPC applied to a roughly 2 cm by roughly 2 cm arm area sensitized donors.

Time point described: pre-sensitization, week 0. The sample's treatment: therapeutic diphenylcyclopropenone sensitization with weekly scalp DPC. CDR1 is LGHNA and CDR2 is YNFKEQ in the germline V gene. V gave up 10 bases and J gave up 4 bases; unmatched junction bases: 6. The CDR3 is 12 residues long. This clonotype was seen more than once but under ten times. Its antigen is not known. TCRdb redid the calling of the RACE reads with MiXCR, one entry per CDR3 protein. The sample lists over 300,000 distinct CDR3 sequences, roughly 4.6% occurring once. Study-level points and caveats: Significantly greater numbers of large CDR3 similarity clusters came from expanded TCRs than from controls. With alopecia, donors may have immune responses unlike healthy people's.

The chain recombines TRBV4-2 with TRBJ2-5; TRBD2 matches 7 bases. The sequenced sample was whole blood, obtained in connection with sensitization to the hapten diphenylcyclopropenone (DPC). The clonotype comes from a woman aged 50 to 65 with alopecia areata. Some clones in this sample may be carry-over from other donors' samples. The DNA for the CDR3 is TGTGCCACCCGGGACTACGCAGAGACCCAGTACTTC. Translating gives CATRDYAETQYF.